One and the same sample provided the 9 T cell receptor beta chains below, sequenced in a study of blood T cell repertoires in COVID-19. The assay was immunoSEQ multiplex PCR, and TCRdb's table has in-frame clones only and misses some. The sample includes a few hundred thousand clones, 86% of them seen just once. Sample: PBMCs or T cells enriched from blood (not recorded which). These TCRs come from a woman younger than 45 who had been exposed to COVID-19.

The chain joins TRBV6-5 to TRBJ2-5, with TRBD1 identical over 8 bases. Germline V gives CDR1 MNHEY, CDR2 SVGAGI. Unmatched junction bases numbered 5, after V lost 6 bases and J lost 5 bases. The CDR3 is made up of 13 amino acids. The CDR3 is CASRFTGGETQYF. The CDR3 DNA reads as TGTGCCAGCAGATTCACAGGGGGGGAGACCCAGTACTTC.

The chain combines TRBV5-1 with TRBJ2-3; 12 bases map to TRBD1. CDR3 size: 16 residues. J was trimmed by 3 bases and V by 3 bases; bases with no gene match: 5. Per the germline V gene, CDR1 is SGHRS and CDR2 is YFSETQ. CDR3 sequence reads: CASSWGDRGPTDTQYF. CDR3 DNA: TGCGCCAGCAGCTGGGGGGACAGGGGGCCGACAGATACGCAGTATTTT.

The rearrangement links TRBV6-5 to TRBJ2-1; D gene ambiguous. CDR1 is MNHEY and CDR2 is SVGAGI in the germline V gene. V lost 2 bases to trimming and J lost 6 bases, with 8 bases between them. This CDR3 has 13 amino acids. The CDR3 sequence is CASSYGSGNEQFF. CDR3 coding DNA: TGTGCCAGCAGTTACGGTAGTGGCAATGAGCAGTTCTTC.

V usage is TRBV7-2 and J usage is TRBJ1-2; 7 positions match TRBD1. In germline, CDR1 is SGHTA, CDR2 FQGNSA. V trimming: 5 bases; J trimming: 7 bases; junction bases outside the gene matches: 10. The CDR3 runs to 14 residues. The CDR3 region is CASSPRRTGSGYTF. The CDR3 DNA is TGTGCCAGCAGCCCCAGACGGACAGGATCTGGCTACACCTTC. Full variable domain (rest looked up from reference TRBV7-2 and TRBJ1-2): GAGVSQSPSNKVTEKGKDVELRCDPISGHTALYWYRQSLGQGLEFLIYFQGNSAPDKSGLPSDRFSAERTGGSVSTLTIQRTQQEDSAVYLCASSPRRTGSGYTFGSGTRLTVV.

The rearrangement uses TRBV2 and TRBJ1-5, with a tentative D call TRBD1 (5 bases). CDR1 is SNHLY and CDR2 is FYNNEI in the germline V gene. The ends were cut back, 7 bases at V and 1 base at J, with 14 bases in the middle. CDR3 length: 15 residues. DNA of the CDR3: TGTGCCAGCAACCCTGCCCGGGGGAGCAATCAGCCCCAGCATTTT. Protein product: CASNPARGSNQPQHF.

The chain carries TRBV5-4 and TRBJ2-1, with 13 bases that match TRBD2. The CDR3 covers 17 residues. Per the germline V gene, CDR1 is SGHNT and CDR2 is YYREEE (reference sequence). Germline trimming cut 2 bases from V and 6 bases from J; bases unmatched to any gene: 8. The CDR3 region has the DNA TGTGCCAGCAGCTTCGATACACTAGCGGGGGGGCCCAATGAGCAGTTCTTC. As protein: CASSFDTLAGGPNEQFF.

The chain combines TRBV29-1 with TRBJ2-2; 8 nucleotides line up with TRBD1. Looked up from germline, CDR1 is SQVTM and CDR2 is ANQGSEA. The CDR3 runs 16 residues. V lost 4 bases and J lost 4; bases outside the gene matches: 11. The CDR3 spells CSVVARTGTSTGELFF. The CDR3, as DNA: TGCAGCGTTGTGGCACGGACAGGGACCTCCACCGGGGAGCTGTTTTTT.

V and J are TRBV10-2 and TRBJ1-1; TRBD1 matches 8 bases. CDR1 is WSHSY, CDR2 SAAADI, per germline. J gave up 3 bases and V 4 bases, and 10 bases lay outside the gene matches. The CDR3 extends over 16 amino acids. CDR3 amino acids: CASSGGHRGVYTEAFF. CDR3 in DNA: TGCGCCAGCAGTGGAGGGCACAGGGGGGTCTACACTGAAGCTTTCTTT.

The gene calls are TRBV9 and TRBJ2-2; 7 bases are a match to TRBD2. This CDR3 is 14 amino acids long. V was pared by 4 bases and J by 2 bases, with 2 bases of the junction left unmatched. CDR1 and CDR2 (germline): SGDLS, YYNGEE. The CDR3 coding sequence is TGTGCCAGCAGCAGGACTAGTAACACCGGGGAGCTGTTTTTT. Residues: CASSRTSNTGELFF.